The 30 T cell receptor beta chains below all came from one sample that was sequenced in a study of cytomegalovirus exposure and HLA in healthy donors. The PCR had 60 Vbeta and 13 Jbeta primers. The assay was immunoSEQ multiplex PCR, and TCRdb's table has in-frame clones only and misses some. The repertoire includes some 110,000 clones, 55% to 70% of them detected once, and 2.2% sits in the top ten. Material: PBMCs. These receptors all come from a woman in her 30s in good health and CMV-seronegative.

This chain connects TRBV4-2 to TRBJ2-1; 13 positions match TRBD2. The germline V gene has CDR1 LGHNA and CDR2 YNFKEQ. This CDR3 has 16 amino acids. Trimming cost V 2 bases and J 8 bases; bases outside gene matches: 6. The CDR3 is CASSQSRTSGSDEQFF. The CDR3 DNA sequence: TGTGCCAGCAGCCAATCGCGGACTAGCGGGAGCGATGAGCAGTTCTTC.

This clone came up a few times. V is TRBV7-8 and J is TRBJ1-2; 8 bases are a match to TRBD1. This CDR3 is built from 17 residues. CDR1 SGHVS and CDR2 FQNEAQ come from the germline V gene. The trim removed 5 bases at V and 0 bases at J, leaving 11 bases unmatched. The CDR3 protein is CASSRMGQASANYGYTF. CDR3 DNA sequence: TGTGCCAGCAGCCGGATGGGACAGGCTTCCGCTAACTATGGCTACACCTTC.

This clone occurred a few times. The chain uses TRBV4-1 and TRBJ2-7, with 7 bases identical to TRBD2. V lost 4 bases, J lost 4 bases, and 10 bases stayed unmatched. The germline CDR1 and CDR2 sequences are MGHRA and YSYEKL. The CDR3 contains 15 residues. The CDR3 here is CASSPQGTGRYEQYF. Here the CDR3 DNA reads TGCGCCAGCAGCCCCCAAGGGACCGGGAGGTACGAGCAGTACTTC.

This chain connects TRBV5-6 to TRBJ2-7, with TRBD2 as a possible D gene (6 bases). Germline loops: CDR1 SGHDT, CDR2 YYEEEE. Trimming took off 4 bases at V and 0 bases at J, with 11 bases between the two ends. The CDR3 extends over 14 amino acids. The CDR3 DNA reads TGTGCCAGCAGCCCCGGGACTGTCTCCTACGAGCAGTACTTC. Translated: CASSPGTVSYEQYF.

V and J are TRBV6-4 and TRBJ2-5, with D possibly being TRBD2 (6 bases). V lost 10 bases and J lost 2, with 14 bases in between. This CDR3 region has 13 residues. Looked up from germline, CDR1 is MRHNA and CDR2 is SNTAGT. The DNA of the CDR3 is TGTGCCACCCGGGACTGGAATCAAGAGACCCAGTACTTC. Translation: CATRDWNQETQYF.

The gene calls are TRBV28 and TRBJ1-2; D is unclear. Germline V gene data show CDR1 as MDHEN and CDR2 as SYDVKM. The CDR3 sequence is 14 residues long. V lost 7 bases and J 8 bases, leaving 20 bases between the germline ends. CDR3 bases: TGTGCCAGCACTACCGGGCCCTGGACGGGGGGCTACACCTTC. Its protein product is CASTTGPWTGGYTF.

This sequence joins TRBV5-1 and TRBJ1-1, with D maybe TRBD1 (6 bases). Deletions cut 4 bases from V and 3 bases from J, with 10 bases between. The CDR3 runs to 13 residues. Germline V gives CDR1 SGHRS, CDR2 YFSETQ. The CDR3 DNA follows: TGCGCCAGCAGCAACCGACAGGACACTGAAGCTTTCTTT. Translating gives CASSNRQDTEAFF.

This chain links TRBV5-6 with TRBJ2-3, with 13 nucleotides matching TRBD2. This CDR3 is built from 15 residues. V shed 4 bases, J shed 5 bases, and the junction held 4 bases outside the gene matches. The germline V gene encodes CDR1 SGHDT and CDR2 YYEEEE. The CDR3 loop reads CASSVLAGGGDTQYF. DNA for the CDR3: TGTGCCAGCAGCGTACTAGCGGGAGGGGGAGATACGCAGTATTTT.

This clone appeared once. The rearrangement joins TRBV2 to TRBJ2-5; 9 nucleotides line up with TRBD2. V was pared by 7 bases and J by 3 bases, with 15 bases of the junction left unmatched. The germline V gene has CDR1 SNHLY and CDR2 FYNNEI. This CDR3 comprises 17 residues. The CDR3 nucleotides read TGTGCCAGCATTGATGCGATCTGGCGGGAGGGAGAAGAGACCCAGTACTTC. Its translation: CASIDAIWREGEETQYF.

This sequence joins TRBV13 and TRBJ1-4, with TRBD1 matching over 7 bases. Germline V gene data show CDR1 as PRHDT and CDR2 as FYEKMQ (reference sequence). The CDR3 runs to 15 residues. After removal of 5 bases from V and 6 bases from J, the junction contained 9 bases not matched to a gene. CDR3 in amino acids: CASSPSGTVDEKLFF. The CDR3 nucleotides read TGTGCCAGCAGCCCTTCCGGGACAGTTGATGAAAAACTGTTTTTT.

J is TRBJ2-7 and V is TRBV2, with 8 bases that match TRBD1. Germline assignment: CDR1 SNHLY and CDR2 FYNNEI. The junction had 7 bases not matched to a gene; V was cut back by 5 bases and J by 4 bases. The CDR3 contains 14 residues. The CDR3 loop reads CASSPQGEKYEQYF. The CDR3 DNA reads TGTGCCAGCAGTCCACAGGGGGAGAAATACGAGCAGTACTTC.

CDR3 bases: TGTGCCAGCAGTTTCCACCTCGTGGCAGGGTACTCACCCCTCCACTTT. As protein: CASSFHLVAGYSPLHF. The chain couples TRBV28 to TRBJ1-6; D is perhaps TRBD1 (5 bases). The CDR3 has 16 amino acids. Trimming removed 3 bases from V and 10 bases from J, with 19 bases in between. Germline V gives CDR1 MDHEN, CDR2 SYDVKM.

This chain links TRBV28 with TRBJ1-1, with 7 nucleotides matching TRBD1. Germline loops: CDR1 MDHEN, CDR2 SYDVKM. V shed 5 bases and J 5 bases; nucleotides not matched to a gene: 14. This CDR3 region has 16 residues. CDR3 sequence: CASSPVKLTGKTEAFF. DNA of the CDR3: TGTGCCAGCAGTCCAGTTAAATTGACAGGGAAGACTGAAGCTTTCTTT.

V gene TRBV19 combines with J gene TRBJ1-1; D may be TRBD1 (5 bases). The germline gives CDR1 LNHDA, CDR2 SQIVND (reference sequence). Trimming cost V 5 bases and J 3 bases, with 16 bases left between them. The CDR3 sequence is 15 residues long. CDR3 protein: CASSPGRGADTEAFF. CDR3 DNA sequence: TGTGCCAGTAGTCCCGGGAGAGGGGCGGACACTGAAGCTTTCTTT.

This chain joins TRBV25-1 and TRBJ1-4; D is perhaps TRBD1 (6 bases). V dropped 6 bases and J dropped 7 bases, with 15 bases sitting between them. Germline values: CDR1 MGHDK, CDR2 SYGVNS. This CDR3 comprises 14 residues. Here the CDR3 reads CASRNRETGEKLFF. CDR3 bases: TGTGCCAGCAGAAACAGGGAAACGGGTGAAAAACTGTTTTTT. Combining the CDR3 with reference TRBV25-1 and TRBJ1-4 gives the whole variable domain EADIYQTPRYLVIGTGKKITLECSQTMGHDKMYWYQQDPGMELHLIHYSYGVNSTEKGDLSSESTVSRIRTEHFPLTLESARPSHTSQYLCASRNRETGEKLFFGSGTQLSVL.

This clone turned up a few times. At one end the junction does not follow the germline gene, possibly because of a read error. The chain links TRBV7-7 to TRBJ2-5, with 10 bases matching TRBD2. The germline CDR1 and CDR2 sequences are SSHAT and FNYEAQ (reference sequence). This CDR3 comprises 15 residues. The CDR3 DNA reads as TGTGCTAGCAGCCTTAGCGGGAGGCAGACGGAGACCCAGTACTTC. Translation: CASSLSGRQTETQYF.

This chain joins TRBV10-1 and TRBJ2-7; 10 nucleotides agree with TRBD2. The V and J ends lost 2 bases and 0 bases, in that order; junction bases with no gene match: 7. Germline assignment: CDR1 WNHNN and CDR2 SYGVQD (reference sequence). This CDR3 has 17 residues. CDR3 residues: CASSEGGLADFSYEQYF. The CDR3 DNA follows: TGCGCCAGCAGTGAGGGCGGACTAGCGGACTTCTCCTACGAGCAGTACTTC.

This clone was detected only once. V and J are TRBV5-4 and TRBJ2-5, with 7 nucleotides matching TRBD1. The germline gives CDR1 SGHNT, CDR2 YYREEE (reference sequence). This CDR3 contains 14 residues. With V trimmed by 3 bases and J by 4 bases, 6 bases remained unmatched. The CDR3 here is CASSSGQSRETQYF. DNA for the CDR3: TGTGCCAGCAGCTCGGGACAGAGCAGAGAGACCCAGTACTTC. Complete variable domain (other parts from reference TRBV5-4 and TRBJ2-5): ETGVTQSPTHLIKTRGQQVTLRCSSQSGHNTVSWYQQALGQGPQFIFQYYREEENGRGNFPPRFSGLQFPNYSSELNVNALELDDSALYLCASSSGQSRETQYFGPGTRLLVL.

This chain connects TRBV7-9 to TRBJ2-3; D remains unclear. V lost 4 bases to trimming and J lost 9 bases, with 17 bases between them. The germline V gene has CDR1 SEHNR and CDR2 FQNEAQ (reference sequence). CDR3 length: 14 residues. The CDR3 nucleotides are TGTGCCAGCAGCTCCTCAAAGAGACTCCACACGCAGTATTTT. Translation gives CASSSSKRLHTQYF. The whole variable domain, remainder taken from reference TRBV7-9 and TRBJ2-3, is DTGVSQNPRHKITKRGQNVTFRCDPISEHNRLYWYRQTLGQGPEFLTYFQNEAQLEKSRLLSDRFSAERPKGSFSTLEIQRTEQGDSAMYLCASSSSKRLHTQYFGPGTRLTVL.

The gene calls are TRBV6-5 and TRBJ1-2; a weak D match, TRBD1 (5 bases). The germline CDR1 and CDR2 sequences are MNHEY and SVGAGI. Trimming took off 4 bases at V and 2 bases at J, with 5 bases between the two ends. The CDR3 is made up of 12 amino acids. DNA for the CDR3: TGTGCCAGCAGTTCAGGGAACTATGGCTACACCTTC. Its protein is CASSSGNYGYTF.

There are a few counts of this clone. V gene TRBV7-8 combines with J gene TRBJ1-4; D not certain. The V gene's germline CDR1 is SGHVS and CDR2 FQNEAQ. CDR3 size: 15 residues. Trimming removed 1 base at V and 5 bases at J, with 11 bases between. DNA of the CDR3: TGTGCCAGCAGCTTAGTCCGGGGTCAGAATGAAAAACTGTTTTTT. Translated, it gives CASSLVRGQNEKLFF.

The sample holds a few counts of this clone. The rearrangement links TRBV29-1 to TRBJ2-7; 7 nucleotides line up with TRBD2. The CDR3 extends over 13 amino acids. CDR1 and CDR2 from the germline V gene are SQVTM and ANQGSEA. V lost 5 bases, J lost 2 bases, and 6 bases stayed unmatched. The CDR3 region is CSVRGGSAYEQYF. The CDR3 region has the DNA TGCAGCGTTCGGGGCGGGAGCGCCTACGAGCAGTACTTC.

The chain employs TRBV4-1 and TRBJ1-3; D uncertain. The CDR3 totals 16 residues. CDR1 MGHRA and CDR2 YSYEKL come from the germline V gene. Trimming cost V 4 bases and J 0 bases, with 13 bases left between them. The CDR3 spells CASSRTAGSSGNTIYF. The DNA of the CDR3 is TGCGCCAGCAGCCGAACGGCGGGGAGCTCTGGAAACACCATATATTTT.

This clone occurred once. V and J are TRBV28 and TRBJ2-1, with a tentative D call TRBD2 (6 bases). The CDR3 length is 14 residues. V gave up 2 bases and J gave up 6 bases, with 11 bases separating them. Germline assignment: CDR1 MDHEN and CDR2 SYDVKM. The DNA for the CDR3 is TGTGCCAGCAGTTTAACTAGCCATCCCAATGAGCAGTTCTTC. Translation: CASSLTSHPNEQFF.

This chain uses TRBV14 with TRBJ2-7; 10 nucleotides line up with TRBD2. After removal of 5 bases from V and 0 bases from J, the junction contained 4 bases not matched to a gene. Germline values: CDR1 SGHDN, CDR2 FVKESK. The CDR3 totals 15 residues. The CDR3 spells CASSATSGTSYEQYF. The DNA for the CDR3 is TGTGCCAGCAGCGCAACTAGCGGGACCTCCTACGAGCAGTACTTC. Supplemented by reference TRBV14 and TRBJ2-7, the full variable domain reads EAGVTQFPSHSVIEKGQTVTLRCDPISGHDNLYWYRRVMGKEIKFLLHFVKESKQDESGMPNNRFLAERTGGTYSTLKVQPAELEDSGVYFCASSATSGTSYEQYFGPGTRLTVT.

This clone was picked up a small number of times. At the DNA level, this CDR3 is encoded by other sequences in the same sample as well. V usage is TRBV7-6 and J usage is TRBJ1-5; the D is unclear. CDR3 size: 15 residues. V was shortened by 5 bases and J by 6 bases, with 17 bases between the two germline ends. The germline gives CDR1 SGHVS, CDR2 FNYEAQ. In DNA form, the CDR3 reads TGTGCCAGCAGCCCCCTGGCGGGGAAGGGTCAGCCCCAGCATTTT. Translating it yields CASSPLAGKGQPQHF.

The genes are TRBV5-6 and TRBJ1-1, with a weak D call TRBD1 (5 bases). V dropped 5 bases and J dropped 1 base, with 9 bases sitting between them. Germline V CDR1 and CDR2: SGHDT, YYEEEE. This CDR3 is 13 amino acids long. The CDR3 region has the DNA TGTGCCAGCAGTAGACAGAGGAACACTGAAGCTTTCTTT. This encodes CASSRQRNTEAFF.

This clone was detected once. The chain is built from TRBV7-2 and TRBJ2-3, with 9 bases lining up with TRBD2. Germline V gene lookup returns CDR1 SGHTA and CDR2 FQGNSA. The CDR3 runs 17 residues. V dropped 0 bases and J dropped 3; count of bases not matched to a gene: 7. CDR3 sequence reads: CASSLARGGAITDTQYF. CDR3 in DNA: TGTGCCAGCAGCTTAGCGCGGGGGGGCGCAATTACAGATACGCAGTATTTT.

Details on this clone: Germline is not matched at one junction end, which may reflect a read error. The chain has TRBV7-7 and TRBJ2-2; D unclear. The CDR3 consists of 12 residues. Germline V gene sequence: CDR1 SSHAT, CDR2 FNYEAQ (reference sequence). The CDR3 sequence is CASSPLPGELFF. The CDR3 region has the DNA TGTGCTAGCAGCCCACTCCCCGGGGAGCTGTTTTTT.

This chain uses TRBV2 with TRBJ2-7, with 8 nucleotides matching TRBD2. Germline V lookup: CDR1 SNHLY, CDR2 FYNNEI. The CDR3 extends over 14 amino acids. The J segment lost 4 bases and the V segment lost 7 bases, leaving 9 bases of the junction unmatched. The CDR3, as DNA: TGTGCCAGCAACCCTCTGGCGGGAGGTTACGAGCAGTACTTC. Its translation: CASNPLAGGYEQYF. The variable domain in full, completed from reference TRBV2 and TRBJ2-7, reads EPEVTQTPSHQVTQMGQEVILRCVPISNHLYFYWYRQILGQKVEFLVSFYNNEISEKSEIFDDQFSVERPDGSNFTLKIRSTKLEDSAMYFCASNPLAGGYEQYFGPGTRLTVT.